Described below is a single T cell receptor beta chain sequence and its context. Only a few counts were recorded for this clonotype. No cognate antigen has been identified for it. Per-base qualities were not stored, and no clone one base away is much larger. The time point label on this specimen signifies: pre-sensitization, week 0. This specimen's treatment or condition label, per the study, means: therapeutic diphenylcyclopropenone sensitization with weekly scalp DPC. At every patch-test visit, the blood draw took place before the patch test was put on. To be eligible, patients had to be aged 18 to 70, diagnosed with alopecia and judged suitable for DPC therapy, while pregnant patients were excluded. Unfractionated whole blood was collected in Tempus Blood RNA tubes, and total RNA was extracted from that blood. These data are taken from a study of human T cells and chemical hapten exposure (dated by TCRdb to about 2021). About the study as a whole: For sensitization, 2% DPC in acetone was applied to a roughly 2 cm by roughly 2 cm area of upper inner arm skin. Throughout the study period of around 25 weeks, patients also received therapeutic DPC doses to the scalp every week. Blood samples were taken from patients before sensitization (week 0) and then at 2, 6 and about 24 weeks after DPC sensitization. Nearly 30 alopecia patients provided blood for TCR sequencing at one to four time points (pre-sensitization, 2, 6 and 24 weeks). Libraries were pooled for sequencing, and per-sample TCR yields varied mainly because of small differences in library volumes within the pool. Alopecia areata with under or over 50% scalp involvement, alopecia totalis and alopecia universalis were represented in the patient cohort, which was mostly female. Peripheral blood TCR repertoire changes were tracked in vivo in alopecia patients during primary and secondary sensitization to the hapten diphenylcyclopropenone (DPC). Patch tests used Finn chambers with 0.01% DPC on the upper back, scored after 6 days by International Contact Dermatitis Research Group standards.

From its cysteine to its phenylalanine, the CDR3 spans 14 amino acids. This entry keeps only the CDR3 DNA: 42 bases, framed from base 1. V was cut back by 1 base and J by 3 bases, leaving a gap of 7 bases between them. Library generation was performed with RACE. Data came from a NextSeq 500. Library preparation attached unique molecular identifiers to individual cDNA molecules for quantitative, reproducible TCR counting. Both TCR alpha and TCR beta chains were sequenced from each blood RNA sample. The published analysis was carried out like this. The median number of TCRs per sample was roughly 98,000, ranging from about 23,224 to 700,000. V, J and CDR3 annotation of the TCR reads was carried out using the Decombinator software suite. For PS versus PT1 abundance plots, all samples were subsampled to the same number of TCRs (28,000). Expanded TCRs were defined as absent before sensitization and observed at least eight times at the 2-week time point. The public reads were quality trimmed at Q25 with fastp and then assembled into clones with MiXCR by TCRdb, keeping productive beta chains. Rows merge per CDR3 protein into single entries with the most common DNA and genes. The V and J calls were determined by TCRdb, not by the authors. The table for this sample lists 300,000 to 400,000 distinct CDR3 sequences; 5.1% of them were counted only once. The ten largest clones take up 2.5% to 3% of the sample.

Findings and caveats that apply to the study as a whole: Repeated subsampling changed both the strength of the expansion versus patch-test correlation and the threshold at which the correlation became significant. No change with DPC sensitization was found in the number of TCRs above 1 in 1000 frequency, and no evidence of global repertoire structure alterations was found. Compared with pre-sensitization or healthy control sets, expanded TCRs formed significantly more large CDR3 similarity clusters, which is consistent with antigen-driven responses. Patch test score correlated positively with the number of PT1 expanded TCRs, reaching significance at thresholds 8, 16 and 32 but not at 4. Alopecia, a presumed autoimmune disease, was present in all patients, so the immune response of the patients might differ from that of healthy individuals.

The specimen comprised whole blood, sampled in connection with sensitization to the hapten diphenylcyclopropenone (DPC). This TCR was recovered from a woman between 50 and 59 years old with alopecia areata. Some clones in this sample may be carry-over from other donors' samples. This sequence uses TRBV12-3 or TRBV12-4 and TRBJ1-5; the D region possibly corresponds to TRBD1 (5 bases align). The CDR3 region: CASSLGGDNQPQHF. The bases read TGTGCCAGCAGTTTAGGAGGGGACAATCAGCCCCAGCATTTT.